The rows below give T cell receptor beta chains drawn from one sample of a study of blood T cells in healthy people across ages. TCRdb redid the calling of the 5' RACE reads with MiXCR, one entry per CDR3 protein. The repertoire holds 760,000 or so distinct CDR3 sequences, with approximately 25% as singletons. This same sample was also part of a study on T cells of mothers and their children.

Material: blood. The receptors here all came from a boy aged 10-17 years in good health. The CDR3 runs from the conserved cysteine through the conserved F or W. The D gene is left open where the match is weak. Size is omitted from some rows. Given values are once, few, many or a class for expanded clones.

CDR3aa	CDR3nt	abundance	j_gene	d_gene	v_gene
CSVTTGNRAFF	TGCAGCGTTACCACAGGGAACCGGGCTTTCTTT	-	TRBJ1-1	-	TRBV29-1
CASSSFPGQGAYEQFF	TGTGCCAGCAGCTCCTTCCCGGGACAGGGGGCATACGAGCAGTTCTTC	few	TRBJ2-1	TRBD1	TRBV27
CASSQDGVTGELFF	TGCGCCAGCAGCCAAGATGGGGTAACCGGGGAGCTGTTTTTT	few	TRBJ2-2	-	TRBV4-1
CASSKLSGRQGAYEQYF	TGTGCCAGCAGCAAACTTTCGGGGAGGCAGGGGGCCTACGAGCAGTACTTC	-	TRBJ2-7	-	TRBV21-1
CASSPKDRVIGEQYF	TGTGCCAGCAGCCCTAAGGACAGGGTGATTGGCGAGCAGTACTTC	few	TRBJ2-7	TRBD1	TRBV7-9
CASSLIFTGTEAFF	TGTGCCAGCAGTTTAATTTTTACGGGGACTGAAGCTTTCTTT	few	TRBJ1-1	-	TRBV12-3/TRBV12-4
CASSLNRRTDTQYF	TGTGCCAGCAGTTTAAATCGCCGCACAGATACGCAGTATTTT	-	TRBJ2-3	-	TRBV27
CASSPPGLLSYEQYF	TGTGCCAGCAGTCCCCCGGGACTACTCTCCTACGAGCAGTACTTC	-	TRBJ2-7	TRBD2	TRBV28
CASSQGTPYYNEQFF	TGTGCCAGCAGCCAAGGGACCCCCTACTACAATGAGCAGTTCTTC	-	TRBJ2-1	-	TRBV4-2
CATRSGAFTGELFF	TGTGCCACCAGGTCAGGGGCGTTCACCGGGGAGCTGTTTTTT	-	TRBJ2-2	-	TRBV24-1
CASSGQGTTNEKLFF	TGTGCCAGCAGTGGACAGGGCACAACTAATGAAAAACTGTTTTTT	-	TRBJ1-4	TRBD1	TRBV2
CASSIAGRDATQYF	TGTGCCAGTAGTATAGCGGGGAGGGATGCGACCCAGTACTTC	-	TRBJ2-5	TRBD2	TRBV19
CASSIAGTSGRETQYF	TGTGCCAGCAGTATCGCGGGGACTAGCGGGAGAGAGACCCAGTACTTC	-	TRBJ2-5	TRBD2	TRBV7-6
CASSLDVGPATDTQYF	TGTGCCAGCAGCTTAGATGTTGGGCCGGCCACAGATACGCAGTATTTT	few	TRBJ2-3	-	TRBV11-2
CASSRGRGGTSDTQYF	TGTGCCAGCAGTCGAGGCCGCGGGGGTACCTCAGATACGCAGTATTTT	-	TRBJ2-3	TRBD2	TRBV6-5
CSARGPQGTYNEQFF	TGCAGTGCTAGGGGCCCCCAAGGCACCTACAATGAGCAGTTCTTC	-	TRBJ2-1	-	TRBV20-1
CASSPPPLSPRTHGYTF	TGTGCCAGCAGCCCCCCCCCGTTATCCCCAAGGACACATGGCTACACCTTC	few	TRBJ1-2	-	TRBV11-2
CASSRRSSTSGQWDGKLFF	TGTGCCAGCAGCCGTAGATCCTCTACCTCGGGACAGTGGGATGGAAAACTGTTTTTT	-	TRBJ1-4	TRBD1	TRBV11-2
CSAVSPPTGVTIYEQYF	TGCAGTGCTGTCTCCCCTCCGACAGGGGTCACCATCTACGAGCAGTACTTC	-	TRBJ2-7	TRBD1	TRBV20-1
CASSEWRDLGRDETQYF	TGTGCCAGCAGTGAATGGAGGGACCTGGGGCGGGATGAGACCCAGTACTTC	few	TRBJ2-5	-	TRBV25-1
CASRSPGSVVETQYF	TGTGCCAGCAGATCCCCAGGTAGCGTGGTAGAGACCCAGTACTTC	-	TRBJ2-5	-	TRBV11-2
CATSLHYTEAFF	TGTGCCACCAGCCTACATTACACTGAGGCTTTCTTT	few	TRBJ1-1	-	TRBV15
CASSVLDRILGGYAF	TGTGCCAGCAGCGTGTTGGACAGGATCCTTGGTGGCTACGCCTTC	-	TRBJ1-2	TRBD1	TRBV7-9
CSARDFRDNYLAKNIQYF	TGCAGTGCTAGAGATTTCAGGGACAATTATTTAGCCAAAAACATTCAGTACTTC	few	TRBJ2-4	-	TRBV20-1
CSSLAGVYQETQYF	TGCAGTTCCCTAGCGGGCGTGTACCAAGAGACCCAGTACTTC	-	TRBJ2-5	TRBD2	TRBV29-1
CASSYIDRIDEQYF	TGTGCCAGCAGCTACATAGACCGCATCGACGAGCAGTACTTC	-	TRBJ2-7	-	TRBV11-2
CASSYAPASTDTQYF	TGTGCCAGCAGTTACGCGCCTGCTAGCACAGATACGCAGTATTTT	-	TRBJ2-3	-	TRBV6-5
CSASGLAGDIQETQYF	TGCAGTGCTAGTGGTCTAGCGGGAGATATCCAAGAGACCCAGTACTTC	-	TRBJ2-5	TRBD2	TRBV20-1
CASSMTYGTVEQYF	TGTGCCAGTAGTATGACATATGGGACAGTCGAGCAGTACTTC	-	TRBJ2-7	TRBD1	TRBV19
CSVVRPGTDTQYF	TGCAGCGTTGTGCGTCCGGGTACAGATACGCAGTATTTT	few	TRBJ2-3	-	TRBV29-1
CSVEFRGRTEYEQYF	TGCAGCGTTGAATTCAGGGGGCGAACGGAGTACGAGCAGTACTTC	few	TRBJ2-7	TRBD1	TRBV29-1
CASSQSPYEQYF	TGTGCCAGCAGCCAATCCCCCTACGAGCAGTACTTC	-	TRBJ2-7	-	TRBV3-1
CASRAGGASSDTEAFF	TGCGCCAGCAGGGCAGGGGGCGCTTCGAGTGACACTGAAGCTTTCTTT	-	TRBJ1-1	TRBD1	TRBV5-1
CSARDIGTGELFF	TGCAGTGCTAGAGATATAGGGACCGGGGAGCTGTTTTTT	few	TRBJ2-2	-	TRBV20-1
CASKVLAESYEQYF	TGTGCCAGCAAGGTTCTAGCGGAATCCTACGAGCAGTACTTC	-	TRBJ2-7	TRBD2	TRBV6-1
CASSLAGLRPHEQFF	TGCGCCAGCAGCTTGGCGGGACTTCGACCTCATGAGCAGTTCTTC	-	TRBJ2-1	-	TRBV5-1
CASSARLASSTDTQYF	TGTGCCAGCAGCGCCCGACTAGCGTCTAGCACAGATACGCAGTATTTT	-	TRBJ2-3	TRBD2	TRBV9
CASSLEKGENIQYF	TGTGCCAGCAGCTTAGAAAAAGGCGAAAACATTCAGTACTTC	-	TRBJ2-4	-	TRBV7-9
CASRKKGDRGSNVLTF	TGTGCCAGCAGGAAGAAGGGGGACAGGGGGTCCAACGTCCTGACTTTC	many	TRBJ2-6	TRBD1	TRBV11-2
CASKRLPVNEQYF	TGTGCCAGCAAGCGGCTACCCGTCAACGAGCAGTACTTC	few	TRBJ2-7	-	TRBV27